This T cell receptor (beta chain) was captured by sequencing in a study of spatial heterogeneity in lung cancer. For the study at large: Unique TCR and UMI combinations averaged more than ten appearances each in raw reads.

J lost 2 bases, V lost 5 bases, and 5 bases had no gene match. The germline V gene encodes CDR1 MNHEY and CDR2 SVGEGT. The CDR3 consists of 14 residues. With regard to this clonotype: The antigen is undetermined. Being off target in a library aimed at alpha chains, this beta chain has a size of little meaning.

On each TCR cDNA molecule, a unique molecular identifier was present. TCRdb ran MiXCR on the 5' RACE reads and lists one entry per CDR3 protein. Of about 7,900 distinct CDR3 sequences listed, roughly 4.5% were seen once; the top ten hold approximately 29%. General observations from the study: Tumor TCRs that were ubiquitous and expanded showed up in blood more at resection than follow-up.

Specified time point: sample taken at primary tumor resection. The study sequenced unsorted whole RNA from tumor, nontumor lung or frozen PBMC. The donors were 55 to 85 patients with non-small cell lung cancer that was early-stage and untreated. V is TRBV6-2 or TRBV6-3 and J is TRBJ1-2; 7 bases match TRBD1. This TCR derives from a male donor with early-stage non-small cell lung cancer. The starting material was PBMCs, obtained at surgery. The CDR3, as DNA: TGTGCCAGCAGTCGGGACAGCTCGAACTATGGCTACACCTTC. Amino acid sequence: CASSRDSSNYGYTF.